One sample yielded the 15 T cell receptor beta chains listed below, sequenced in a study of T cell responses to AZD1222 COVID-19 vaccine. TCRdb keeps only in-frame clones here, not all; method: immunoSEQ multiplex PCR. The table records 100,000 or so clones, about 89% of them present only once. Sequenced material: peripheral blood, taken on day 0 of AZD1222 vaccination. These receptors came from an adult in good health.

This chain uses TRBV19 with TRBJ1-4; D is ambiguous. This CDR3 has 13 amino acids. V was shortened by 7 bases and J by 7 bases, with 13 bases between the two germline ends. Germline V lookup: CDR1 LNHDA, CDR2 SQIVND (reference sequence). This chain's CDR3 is CASTRELGEKLFF. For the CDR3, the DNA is TGTGCCAGTACCCGGGAGTTGGGTGAAAAACTGTTTTTT.

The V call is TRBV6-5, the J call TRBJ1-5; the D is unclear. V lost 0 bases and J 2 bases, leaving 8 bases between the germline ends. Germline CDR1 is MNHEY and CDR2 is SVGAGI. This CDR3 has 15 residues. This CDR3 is CASSYSRPGNQPQHF. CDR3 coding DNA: TGTGCCAGCAGTTACTCGAGGCCGGGCAATCAGCCCCAGCATTTT.

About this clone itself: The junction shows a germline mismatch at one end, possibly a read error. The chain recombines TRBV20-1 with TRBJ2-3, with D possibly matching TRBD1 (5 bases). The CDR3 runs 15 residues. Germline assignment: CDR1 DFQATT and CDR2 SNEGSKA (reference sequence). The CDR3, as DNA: TGCAGTGCTAGTCACCCCCTAGGGCTGACAGATGCGCAGTATTTT. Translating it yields CSASHPLGLTDAQYF.

CDR3 coding DNA: TGCCCACGCTGCACGCCCGGACTAGCGGCTATTAACCGGGATGAGCAGTTCTTC. As protein: CPRCTPGLAAINRDEQFF. This chain links TRBV4-1 with TRBJ2-1; TRBD2 aligns across 10 bases. This CDR3 comprises 18 residues. CDR1 is MGHRA, CDR2 YSYEKL, per germline.

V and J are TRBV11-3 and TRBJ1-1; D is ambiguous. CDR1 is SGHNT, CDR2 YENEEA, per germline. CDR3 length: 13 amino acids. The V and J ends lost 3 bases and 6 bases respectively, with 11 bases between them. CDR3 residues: CASSLVGEPEAFF. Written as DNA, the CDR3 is TGTGCCAGCAGCTTGGTTGGCGAGCCTGAAGCTTTCTTT.

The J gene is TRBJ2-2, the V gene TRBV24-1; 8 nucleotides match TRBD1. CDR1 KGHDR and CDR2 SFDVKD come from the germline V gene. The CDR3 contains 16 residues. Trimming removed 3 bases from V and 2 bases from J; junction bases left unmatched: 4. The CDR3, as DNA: TGTGCCACCAGTGATCCCGGACAGGGAAACACCGGGGAGCTGTTTTTT. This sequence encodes CATSDPGQGNTGELFF.

CDR3 loop: CATSRSKADYNYGYTF. CDR3 DNA sequence: TGTGCCACCAGCAGGTCTAAGGCCGACTATAACTATGGCTACACCTTC. The J gene is TRBJ1-2, the V gene TRBV15; no definite D call. This CDR3 has 16 residues. V lost 3 bases and J lost 1, with 15 bases in between. Germline-derived CDR1 and CDR2 are LNHNV and YYDKDF (reference sequence).

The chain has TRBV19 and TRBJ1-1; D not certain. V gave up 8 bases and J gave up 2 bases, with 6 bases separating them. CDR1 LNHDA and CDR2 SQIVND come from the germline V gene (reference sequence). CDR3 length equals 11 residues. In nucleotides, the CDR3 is TGTGCCAGTGGCTCTAACACTGAAGCTTTCTTT. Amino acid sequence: CASGSNTEAFF.

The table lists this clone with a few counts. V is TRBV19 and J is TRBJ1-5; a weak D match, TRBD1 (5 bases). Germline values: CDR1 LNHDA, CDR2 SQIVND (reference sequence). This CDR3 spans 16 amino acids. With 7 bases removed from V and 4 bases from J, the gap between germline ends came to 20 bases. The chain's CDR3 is CASTPVGDGWNQPQHF. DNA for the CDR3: TGTGCCAGTACTCCCGTTGGGGACGGCTGGAATCAGCCCCAGCATTTT.

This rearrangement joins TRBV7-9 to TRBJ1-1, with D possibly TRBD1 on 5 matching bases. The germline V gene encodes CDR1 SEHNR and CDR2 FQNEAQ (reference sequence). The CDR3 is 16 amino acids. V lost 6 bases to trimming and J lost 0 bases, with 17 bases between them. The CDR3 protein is CASRSLVQVMNTEAFF. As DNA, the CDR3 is TGTGCCAGCAGGTCCCTTGTACAGGTCATGAACACTGAAGCTTTCTTT.

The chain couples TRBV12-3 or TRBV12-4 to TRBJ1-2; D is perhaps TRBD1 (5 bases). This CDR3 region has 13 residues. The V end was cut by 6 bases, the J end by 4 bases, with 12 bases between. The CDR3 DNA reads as TGTGCCAGCAGCCCCCAAAGGGGCTATGGCTACACCTTC. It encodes CASSPQRGYGYTF.

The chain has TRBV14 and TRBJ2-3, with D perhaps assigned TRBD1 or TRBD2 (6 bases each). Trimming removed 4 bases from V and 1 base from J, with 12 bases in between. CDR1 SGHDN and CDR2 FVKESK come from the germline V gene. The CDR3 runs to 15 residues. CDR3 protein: CASSLWGAGTDTQYF. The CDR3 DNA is TGTGCCAGCAGCCTGTGGGGGGCCGGCACAGATACGCAGTATTTT.

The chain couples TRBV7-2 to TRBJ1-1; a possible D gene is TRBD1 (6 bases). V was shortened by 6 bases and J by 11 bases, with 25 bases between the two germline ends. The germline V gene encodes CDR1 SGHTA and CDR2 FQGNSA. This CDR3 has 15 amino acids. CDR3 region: CASSLQGRRVARAFF. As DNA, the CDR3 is TGTGCCAGCAGTTTACAGGGTAGGAGGGTAGCGCGGGCTTTCTTT.

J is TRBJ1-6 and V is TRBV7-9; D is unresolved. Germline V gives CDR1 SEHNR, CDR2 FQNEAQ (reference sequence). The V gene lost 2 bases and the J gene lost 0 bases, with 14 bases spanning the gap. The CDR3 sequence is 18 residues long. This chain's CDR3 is CASSLPPGGSSYNSPLHF. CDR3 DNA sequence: TGTGCCAGCAGCTTACCCCCCGGCGGCAGCTCCTATAATTCACCCCTCCACTTT.

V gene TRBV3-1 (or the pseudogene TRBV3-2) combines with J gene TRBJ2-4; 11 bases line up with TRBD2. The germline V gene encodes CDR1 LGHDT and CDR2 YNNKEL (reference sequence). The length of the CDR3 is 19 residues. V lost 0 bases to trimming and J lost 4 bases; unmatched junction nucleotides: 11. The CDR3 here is CASSQDGGTSGVTKNIQYF. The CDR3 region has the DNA TGTGCCAGCAGCCAAGATGGGGGGACTAGCGGCGTGACAAAAAACATTCAGTACTTC.